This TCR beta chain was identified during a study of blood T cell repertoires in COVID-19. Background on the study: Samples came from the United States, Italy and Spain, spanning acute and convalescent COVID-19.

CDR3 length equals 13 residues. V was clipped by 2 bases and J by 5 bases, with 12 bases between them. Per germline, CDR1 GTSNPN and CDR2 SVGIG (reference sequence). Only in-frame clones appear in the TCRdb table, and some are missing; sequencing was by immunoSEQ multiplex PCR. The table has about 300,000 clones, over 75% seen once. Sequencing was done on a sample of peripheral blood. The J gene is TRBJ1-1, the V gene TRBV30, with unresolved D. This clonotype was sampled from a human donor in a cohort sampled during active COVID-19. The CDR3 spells CAWSRSRGTEAFF. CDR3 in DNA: TGTGCCTGGAGTCGAAGTCGCGGGACTGAAGCTTTCTTT. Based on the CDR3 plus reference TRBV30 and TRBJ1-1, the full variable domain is SQTIHQWPATLVQPVGSPLSLECTVEGTSNPNLYWYRQAAGRGLQLLFYSVGIGQISSEVPQNLSASRPQDRQFILSSKKLLLSDSGFYLCAWSRSRGTEAFFGQGTRLTVV.